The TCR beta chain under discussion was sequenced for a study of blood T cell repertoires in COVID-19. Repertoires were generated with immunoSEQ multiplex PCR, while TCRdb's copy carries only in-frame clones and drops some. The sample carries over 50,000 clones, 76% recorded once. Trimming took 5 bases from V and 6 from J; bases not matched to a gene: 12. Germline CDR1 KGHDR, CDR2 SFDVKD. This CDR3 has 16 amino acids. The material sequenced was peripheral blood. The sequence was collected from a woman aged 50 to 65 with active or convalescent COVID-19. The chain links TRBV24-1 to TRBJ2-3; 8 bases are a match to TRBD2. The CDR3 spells CATSALLAGTVDTQYF. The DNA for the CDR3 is TGTGCCACCAGTGCCCTCCTAGCGGGCACGGTGGATACGCAGTATTTT.